This T cell receptor beta chain was sequenced during a study of blood T cell repertoires in COVID-19. Study-wide background: Samples of COVID-19 (acute and convalescent) were obtained from the United States, Italy and Spain. Sample material is recorded as cDNA or gDNA derived from T cells, B-cell-depleted T cells, or PBMCs.

The CDR3 spans 17 residues. In the study's own analysis: From reference gene primer amplification, estimates of nucleated cell counts were derived. Sequencing used immunoSEQ multiplex PCR; TCRdb keeps in-frame clones, though not all of them. From that table come the V and J calls and clone size; the DNA was used to work out D and trimming. The sample includes around 480,000 clones, approximately 88% of them seen just once. The sequence came from a woman aged 50 to 60 with COVID-19, enrolled during active disease. The sequencing input was peripheral blood. This rearrangement joins TRBV21-1 to TRBJ1-5; the D call of TRBD1 is as the table states it, not checked on the DNA. TRBV21-1 is labeled a pseudogene. For the CDR3, the DNA is TGTGCCAGCAGCAAATATTATCCGGACAGGAGCTATCAGCCCCAGCATTTT. This sequence encodes CASSKYYPDRSYQPQHF.